A selection of T cell receptor beta chains follows, all from one sample in a study of blood T cell repertoires in COVID-19. The table came from immunoSEQ multiplex PCR; TCRdb's copy has only in-frame clones and leaves some out. The profile covers about 88,000 clones, with 85% to 95% appearing a single time and 1.7% taken by the ten largest. Sequencing input: peripheral blood. These receptors all come from a man in his sixties with acute or convalescent COVID-19. CDR3s include the opening cysteine and the closing phenylalanine or tryptophan. Each record gives: J gene, clone size, V gene, D gene, CDR3 DNA, CDR3 protein. The D gene is left open where the match is weak. The size field is filled for only some rows; it gives once, few, many or a size class.

>TRBJ1-1|.|TRBV7-3|.
TGTGCCAGCAGCTTAATTGGCAGGCCTACGAGCACTGAAGCTTTCTTT
CASSLIGRPTSTEAFF
>TRBJ1-1|.|TRBV5-4|TRBD1
TGTGCCAGCAGGCCTCAGCCTTCCGAGACAGGGGTCACTGAAGCTTTCTTT
CASRPQPSETGVTEAFF
>TRBJ2-1|.|TRBV7-6|TRBD2
TGTGCCAGCAGCTTAGAGGGACTAGCGGGAGGGCCTAGTGAGCAGTTCTTC
CASSLEGLAGGPSEQFF
>TRBJ1-2|.|TRBV4-3|.
TGCGCCAGCAGCCAAGGCGGAAGCACGACCTATGGCTACACCTTC
CASSQGGSTTYGYTF
>TRBJ2-2|.|TRBV19|.
TGTGCCAGTAGTATAGACCAGCGGGACACCGGGGAGCTGTTTTTT
CASSIDQRDTGELFF
>TRBJ1-6|.|TRBV7-9|TRBD1
TGTGCCAGCAGCTTAGCGGGGGGACAGGGAAATTCACCCCTCCACTTT
CASSLAGGQGNSPLHF
>TRBJ2-7|.|TRBV20-1|TRBD2
TGCAGTGCTAGTCTAGCGGACTCCTACGAGCAGTACTTC
CSASLADSYEQYF
>TRBJ2-3|.|TRBV7-2|.
TGTGCCAGCAGCTTAGTAGAGGATACGCAGTATTTT
CASSLVEDTQYF
>TRBJ1-2|.|TRBV28|.
TGTGCCAGCAGTACTCCCGCGGATATTAACTATGGCTACACCTTC
CASSTPADINYGYTF
>TRBJ2-7|once|TRBV11-2|.
TGTGCCAGCAGCGAACAGGGGGAGGGCGTCGCGCAGTACTTC
CASSEQGEGVAQYF
>TRBJ1-4|.|TRBV24-1|.
TGTGCCACCAGTGATGCGACAGCGATTAATGAAAAACTGTTTTTT
CATSDATAINEKLFF
>TRBJ2-7|.|TRBV6-5|TRBD2
TGTGCCAGCAGCATGACTAGCGGGAGCTTGGAGCAGTACTTC
CASSMTSGSLEQYF
>TRBJ2-3|.|TRBV6-5|.
TGTGCCAGCCTGGACTTAAGCCCCGGCACAGATACGCAGTATTTT
CASLDLSPGTDTQYF
>TRBJ2-7|.|TRBV27|.
TGTGCCAGCAGTTTCGGAGGTAACGGTCTCGAGCAGTACTTC
CASSFGGNGLEQYF
>TRBJ1-2|.|TRBV12-3/TRBV12-4|.
TGTGCCAGCAGTCTCCACAGGACTGGCTACACCTTC
CASSLHRTGYTF
>TRBJ1-1|once|TRBV18|.
TGTGCCAGCTCACCCGGACAGTCGAACACTGAAGCTTTCTTT
CASSPGQSNTEAFF
>TRBJ2-7|.|TRBV29-1|.
TGCAGCGTTGGGGCTATAGTAGGTGGCATCCCCCCCTACGAGCAGTACTTC
CSVGAIVGGIPPYEQYF
>TRBJ2-5|.|TRBV29-1|TRBD1
TGCAGCGTTGGGGGTATGGGGACAGGGGCTCTGGAAGAGACCCAGTACTTC
CSVGGMGTGALEETQYF
>TRBJ1-1|.|TRBV7-2|.
TGTGCCAGCAGCTTAGCGAGGTCGAACACTGAAGCTTTCTTT
CASSLARSNTEAFF
>TRBJ1-1|.|TRBV2|.
TGTGCCAGCAGTGAAGCGAGCACTGAAGCTTTCTTT
CASSEASTEAFF
>TRBJ2-4|.|TRBV24-1|TRBD1
TGTGCCACCAGTGATGGGGGACAGGCGGGCAAAAACATTCAGTACTTC
CATSDGGQAGKNIQYF
>TRBJ1-1|.|TRBV7-2|TRBD1
TGTGCCAGCAGCCTAAAGACAGGGAAGGTGTTGGGCACTGAAGCTTTCTTT
CASSLKTGKVLGTEAFF
>TRBJ2-7|.|TRBV6-6|.
TGTGCCAGCAGTTACTCATCTGGGGCGTACGAGCAGTACTTC
CASSYSSGAYEQYF
>TRBJ2-5|.|TRBV5-4|.
TGTGCCAGCGGACGGCAGGGGGGTCAAGAGACCCAGTACTTC
CASGRQGGQETQYF
>TRBJ2-1|.|TRBV6-1|.
TGTGCCAGCAGTGAAGGATTAGCCAATACCCCGTCCTACAATGAGCAGTTCTTC
CASSEGLANTPSYNEQFF
>TRBJ2-1|.|TRBV24-1|TRBD2
TGTGCCACCAGTGATTTTGGCAAGCGGGAGACCCACAATGAGCAGTTCTTC
CATSDFGKRETHNEQFF
>TRBJ2-2|.|TRBV7-9|TRBD1
TGTGCCAGCCCAGGACAGGGGAACACCGGGGAGCTGTTTTTT
CASPGQGNTGELFF
>TRBJ2-3|.|TRBV28|TRBD2
TGTGCCAGCAGTTTACCCGGGGGGATAGCGGGAGATATAGATACGCAGTATTTT
CASSLPGGIAGDIDTQYF
>TRBJ2-1|.|TRBV5-6|.
TGTGCCAGCAGCGAAGCATATAAACATGAGCAGTTCTTC
CASSEAYKHEQFF
>TRBJ2-2|.|TRBV4-2|.
TGTGCCAGCAGCCAATCCACAGGGCCAACCGGGGAGCTGTTTTTT
CASSQSTGPTGELFF
>TRBJ1-6|.|TRBV28|.
TGTGCCAGCAGTTCCCCCTTACAGGGTCAGGGGAATTCACCCCTCCACTTT
CASSSPLQGQGNSPLHF
>TRBJ1-1|.|TRBV7-9|TRBD1
TGTGCCAGCAGCTTAGTGAGGACAGGGAGCATGAACACTGAAGCTTTCTTT
CASSLVRTGSMNTEAFF
>TRBJ2-2|.|TRBV5-6|.
TGTGCCAGCAGCTTGGGTAGTCCCGGGGAGCTGTTTTTT
CASSLGSPGELFF
>TRBJ2-7|.|TRBV12-3/TRBV12-4|.
TGTGCCAGCAAAAAGGGGAACTACGAGCAGTACTTC
CASKKGNYEQYF
>TRBJ2-6|medium-sized|TRBV6-2/TRBV6-3|.
TGTGCCAGCAGTTACTCACAGGATGGGGCCAACGTCCTGACTTTC
CASSYSQDGANVLTF
>TRBJ2-5|.|TRBV10-1|TRBD1
TGCGCCAGCAGTGAGGGAAAGACAGGGGAAGAGACCCAGTACTTC
CASSEGKTGEETQYF
>TRBJ2-5|.|TRBV5-4|.
TGTGCCAGCAGCTTGGGGCAGGGAGAGACCCAGTACTTC
CASSLGQGETQYF
>TRBJ2-7|.|TRBV6-5|TRBD1
TGTGCCAGCAGTTACTTCCTCACAGGGGGTTACGAGCAGTACTTC
CASSYFLTGGYEQYF
>TRBJ1-1|.|TRBV16|.
TGTGCCAGCAGCGGGGACAAGGAGGTGCCTCTGGACACTGAAGCTTTCTTT
CASSGDKEVPLDTEAFF
>TRBJ1-2|once|TRBV19|TRBD1
TGTGCCAGTAGTACCCGGGACAGTACCTATGGCTACACCTTC
CASSTRDSTYGYTF
>TRBJ2-3|.|TRBV7-2|.
TGTGCCAGCAGCCCCCCCGCAGATACGCAGTATTTT
CASSPPADTQYF
>TRBJ1-5|.|TRBV27|.
TGTGCCAGCAGTTTATCAGGGGCGTCTAATCAGCCCCAGCATTTT
CASSLSGASNQPQHF
>TRBJ2-3|.|TRBV10-3|TRBD2
TGTGCCATCAGTGAGCTAGCGGGCACAGATACGCAGTATTTT
CAISELAGTDTQYF